A selection of T cell receptor beta chains follows, all from one sample in a study of cytomegalovirus exposure and HLA in healthy donors. Libraries were prepared by immunoSEQ multiplex PCR; TCRdb keeps only in-frame clonotypes and omits some of them. This table has roughly 200,000 clones, under 85% appearing once. The sample comprised PBMCs. These TCRs come from a man aged 45-65 years in good health and CMV-seronegative. The CDR3 runs from the conserved cysteine through the conserved F or W. D genes are given only for firm matches. Some rows mark clone size as missing; the rest say once, few, many or name a class of expanded clone.

clone_size,d_call,j_call,v_call,cdr3_aa,cdr3_nt
once,TRBD2,TRBJ2-7,TRBV5-1,CASARTSGTYEQYF,TGCGCCAGCGCTCGGACTAGCGGAACCTACGAGCAGTACTTC
NA,TRBD1,TRBJ2-1,TRBV28,CASSQSGTGVHNEQFF,TGTGCCAGCAGCCAATCGGGGACAGGGGTCCACAATGAGCAGTTCTTC
NA,TRBD2,TRBJ2-3,TRBV5-4,CASSPLSGREFKDTQYF,TGTGCCAGCAGCCCCCTTAGCGGGAGAGAGTTTAAAGATACGCAGTATTTT
few,NA,TRBJ2-7,TRBV6-1,CASSDRAPYEQYF,TGTGCCAGCAGTGACAGGGCCCCCTACGAGCAGTACTTC
NA,NA,TRBJ2-3,TRBV19,CASSIKGVNVVGFTDTQYF,TGTGCCAGTAGTATAAAGGGAGTGAACGTCGTGGGTTTCACAGATACGCAGTATTTT
NA,NA,TRBJ1-1,TRBV6-1,CASGRLARKAFF,TGTGCCAGCGGTCGACTGGCGAGGAAAGCTTTCTTT
NA,TRBD1,TRBJ1-1,TRBV7-2,CASGRQGGTEAFF,TGTGCCAGCGGCAGACAGGGCGGCACTGAAGCTTTCTTT
NA,NA,TRBJ2-2,TRBV5-1,CASSMALGVASTGELFF,TGCGCCAGCAGTATGGCTTTAGGGGTGGCGAGCACCGGGGAGCTGTTTTTT
NA,NA,TRBJ2-2,TRBV7-9,CASSLARGPGTGELFF,TGTGCCAGCAGCTTAGCTAGGGGCCCTGGCACCGGGGAGCTGTTTTTT
once,TRBD2,TRBJ2-5,TRBV5-4,CASSPTSGGGLKTQYF,TGTGCCAGCAGCCCCACTAGCGGGGGAGGCCTTAAGACCCAGTACTTC
NA,NA,TRBJ1-2,TRBV15,CATSRDPGTNYGYTF,TGTGCCACCAGCAGAGATCCAGGGACTAACTATGGCTACACCTTC
once,TRBD2,TRBJ2-7,TRBV30,CAWNAGGTYEQYF,TGTGCCTGGAATGCGGGAGGAACCTACGAGCAGTACTTC
NA,TRBD1,TRBJ2-6,TRBV12-5,CASGLVDRAGANVLTF,TGTGCTAGTGGTTTGGTTGACAGGGCTGGGGCCAACGTCCTGACTTTC
NA,NA,TRBJ2-2,TRBV5-1,CASSYMGDSFTGELFF,TGCGCCAGCAGCTACATGGGGGACTCTTTCACCGGGGAGCTGTTTTTT
once,TRBD1,TRBJ1-5,TRBV4-1,CASSQGSRGPSGSNQPQHF,TGCGCCAGCAGCCAAGGCTCCAGGGGGCCTTCTGGGAGCAATCAGCCCCAGCATTTT
NA,NA,TRBJ1-1,TRBV6-5,CASYDGQGLTGAFF,TGTGCCAGCTATGATGGGCAGGGGCTAACTGGAGCTTTCTTT
NA,TRBD2,TRBJ2-3,TRBV7-2,CASSPLAGARDTQYF,TGTGCCAGCAGTCCACTAGCGGGAGCTAGAGATACGCAGTATTTT
few,NA,TRBJ1-2,TRBV18,CASSPSPNNYGYTF,TGTGCCAGCTCACCATCCCCTAACAACTATGGCTACACCTTC
NA,TRBD2,TRBJ2-1,TRBV6-4,CASSDRRGGFNEQFF,TGTGCCAGCAGTGACAGGCGCGGGGGGTTCAATGAGCAGTTCTTC
NA,NA,TRBJ2-5,TRBV7-2,CASSLAGGGETQYF,TGTGCCAGCAGCTTAGCGGGAGGCGGAGAGACCCAGTACTTC
NA,NA,TRBJ2-1,TRBV5-6,CASSLSGEQFF,TGTGCCAGCAGCCTGAGTGGTGAGCAGTTCTTC
NA,TRBD1,TRBJ1-2,TRBV5-4,CASSYATGQAKVGYTF,TGTGCCAGCAGTTATGCCACGGGACAGGCAAAGGTTGGCTACACCTTC